This is a list of T cell receptor beta chains from one sample in a study of identical twins. MiXCR was run by TCRdb on the 5' RACE reads, yielding one entry per CDR3 protein. Here the sample spans about 890,000 distinct CDR3 sequences, roughly 12% being singletons. In addition, the sample was reused for a study of yellow fever vaccine responses in identical twins.

The sequenced sample was PBMCs. Source of these receptors: a woman aged 18-29 years in good health. The CDR3 runs from the conserved cysteine through the conserved F or W.

v_gene: TRBV6-5
CDR3aa: CASSYGFLLATNEKLFF

v_gene: TRBV2
CDR3aa: CASSEALAGQYF

v_gene: TRBV4-1
CDR3aa: CASSHGFVGVGTDTQYF

v_gene: TRBV5-1
CDR3aa: CASSLQQEHTDTQYF

v_gene: TRBV24-1
CDR3aa: CATSDRDRVSNEQFF

v_gene: TRBV15
CDR3aa: CATSRTTAANTGELFF

v_gene: TRBV10-3
CDR3aa: CAISGGPDRGGGYTF

v_gene: TRBV12-3/TRBV12-4
CDR3aa: CASSFFRQETQYF

v_gene: TRBV6-4
CDR3aa: CASRTPREREGPRSTGELFF

v_gene: TRBV19
CDR3aa: CASSVTGTGKGNEQFF

v_gene: TRBV4-1
CDR3aa: CASSQGLGEQFF

v_gene: TRBV2
CDR3aa: CAGGQGGTEAFF

v_gene: TRBV29-1
CDR3aa: CSVDGEWRETQYF

v_gene: TRBV28
CDR3aa: CASSDIVASGNYEQYF

v_gene: TRBV6-1
CDR3aa: CAIPGQTAYNEQFF